Reported below is one TCR beta chain. This clonotype was recorded a few times. Its antigen is currently not known. There are no base qualities to consult, and no much larger clone falls within one base. The cysteine opens and the phenylalanine closes a CDR3 of 15 amino acids. Only CDR3 DNA remains: 45 bases, in frame from the first base. The CDR1 and CDR2 encoded by the germline V gene are SGHAT and FQNNGV. The V and J ends are trimmed by 4 bases and 0 bases, leaving 12 bases between them. The sample is drawn from a study of T cells in Graves' hyperthyroidism and ophthalmopathy (dated by TCRdb to between 2017 and 2020). About the study as a whole: Peripheral blood samples were taken at the time of initial diagnosis, prior to any treatment. TCR V-J signatures able to tell the groups apart were searched for in a discovery cohort of about a hundred patients, of whom around 42 had Graves' ophthalmopathy and 57 had stable Graves' hyperthyroidism. After sampling, hyperthyroidism patients received methimazole starting at 30 mg daily, and ophthalmopathy patients received high-dose intravenous methylprednisolone. An independent validation cohort of under 20 hyperthyroidism patients and 17 patients who later progressed to ophthalmopathy tested prospective prediction of ophthalmopathy. The paper reports TCR Vbeta CDR3 sequencing of approximately 140 peripheral blood samples: fewer than 50 ophthalmopathy, 75 to 80 hyperthyroidism and 17 progressor patients. The 95 to 100 discovery patients were randomly divided into training and test sets at a 7:3 ratio. Thyroid tissue and blood T-cell repertoires from about 6 Graves' hyperthyroidism patients were also compared in the study.

The research as a whole found: No statistical method was used to fix the sample size in advance, and group allocation was not hidden from the investigators. Ophthalmopathy was separated from stable hyperthyroidism by a 13 V-J signature model, with 85% to 90% sensitivity and approximately 84% specificity obtained in cross-validation and 80%/75% obtained in testing. Most expanded thyroid clonotypes (frequency above 0.001) were also found in blood, which suggests that blood repertoires may mirror thyroid immune responses. In validation, progression to ophthalmopathy was predicted by the model with more than 65% sensitivity and roughly 76% specificity, a median of 6.5 months before onset.

The TCR beta CDR3 regions were amplified from RNA transcripts. The first round of RT-PCR for the TCR CDR3 was performed with the HTBI primer set and the Qiagen OneStep RT-PCR kit. The libraries were constructed in a second round of multiplex PCR and then size-selected and purified. Sequencing of the libraries was done on an Illumina HiSeq2000 using paired-end 100 bp reads. Per the source publication's procedure: SOAPnuke was used to process the raw data, with reads discarded if the reads contained adapters or uncalled bases, had a mean Phred below 15, or lacked an exact constant-primer or identifier match. High-quality paired reads were merged using COPE v1.2.5, and each unique nucleotide sequence was defined as a clonotype. MiTCR v1.1 was used to align clonotypes to the IMGT TRBV, TRBD and TRBJ reference segments. Analysis was restricted to V-J combinations with a frequency above 0.0001, which covered roughly 99% of repertoires. A TCS score was defined as the ratio between F50 (clonal expansion) and ExV (chaos), using BLOSUM62-based TCRdist between CDR3 peptides within each V-J. Welch's t-statistics and random forest reduced 514 V-J features to around 14, which were used in a naive Bayes classifier (R e1071). TCRdb trimmed the raw reads at Q25, called clones with MiXCR and kept productive beta chains. Rows are combined by CDR3 protein, so each entry shows the most common genes and DNA. TCRdb's processing, not the study's, gives the V and J calls here. The sample table lists under 650,000 distinct CDR3 sequences, around 15% of them with a count of one. The ten largest clones capture approximately 3.8% of the sample.

Stable Graves' hyperthyroidism was defined as no progression to ophthalmopathy during 18 months of follow-up. Hyperthyroidism patients were newly diagnosed, with disease duration under 2 months, and aged 18 to 65 years. The study excluded patients with uncontrolled infections, other autoimmune diseases, pregnancy or lactation. Diagnoses relied on clinical symptoms, serum thyroxine and TRAb, thyroid ultrasound and orbital computed tomography. Ficoll-Paque density gradient centrifugation was used to isolate PBMCs from about 10 ml of fresh peripheral blood. Trizol reagent was used to extract total RNA, and RNA quality was then checked on an Agilent 2100 Bioanalyzer.

The origin of this receptor is a woman aged 30 to 39 with Graves' hyperthyroidism. Sequenced sample: blood. Rearrangement joined TRBV11-2 to TRBJ1-1; the D gene remains uncertain. The CDR3 has the sequence CASSSWELMNTEAFF. In nucleotides, the sequence is TGTGCCAGCAGCTCCTGGGAATTAATGAACACTGAAGCTTTCTTT. With the rest looked up from the reference TRBV11-2 and TRBJ1-1 genes rather than sequenced, the full variable domain is EAGVAQSPRYKIIEKRQSVAFWCNPISGHATLYWYQQILGQGPKLLIQFQNNGVVDDSQLPKDRFSAERLKGVDSTLKIQPAKLEDSAVYLCASSSWELMNTEAFFGQGTRLTVV.